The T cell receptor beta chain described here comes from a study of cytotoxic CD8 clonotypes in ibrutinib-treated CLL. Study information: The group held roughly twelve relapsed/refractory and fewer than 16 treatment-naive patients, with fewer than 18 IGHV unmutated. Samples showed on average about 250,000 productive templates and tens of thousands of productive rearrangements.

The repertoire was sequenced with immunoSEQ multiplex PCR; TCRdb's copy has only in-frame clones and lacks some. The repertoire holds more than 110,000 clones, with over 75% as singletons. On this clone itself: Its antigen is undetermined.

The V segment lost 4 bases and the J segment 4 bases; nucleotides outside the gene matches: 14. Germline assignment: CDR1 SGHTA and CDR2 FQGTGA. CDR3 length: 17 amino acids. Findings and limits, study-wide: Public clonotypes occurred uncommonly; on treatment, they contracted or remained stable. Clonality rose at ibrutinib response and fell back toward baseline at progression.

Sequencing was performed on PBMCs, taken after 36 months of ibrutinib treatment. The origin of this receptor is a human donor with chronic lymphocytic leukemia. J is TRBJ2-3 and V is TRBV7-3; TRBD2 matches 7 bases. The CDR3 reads CASSSPLGREEADTQYF. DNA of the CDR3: TGTGCCAGCAGCTCCCCCCTGGGACGGGAGGAGGCAGATACGCAGTATTTT.